A single sample is the source of the 9 T cell receptor beta chains below, sequenced in a study of blood T cells in healthy people across ages. Primers used in a second PCR of roughly 7 to 12 cycles were a sample-barcoded 5' primer and a J-beta primer mix. TCRdb used MiXCR to reprocess the 5' RACE reads, holding one entry per CDR3 protein. The sample contains some 750,000 distinct CDR3 sequences, approximately 22% of which appear only once. The specimen was blood. These TCRs come from a man in his 70s in good health.

This clonotype has ten or more counts. The chain recombines TRBV12-3 or TRBV12-4 with TRBJ2-3; 9 positions match TRBD1. V trimming: 5 bases; J trimming: 2 bases; junction bases outside the gene matches: 2. This CDR3 spans 14 amino acids. Here the CDR3 reads CASSKQGATDTQYF. The CDR3 region has the DNA TGTGCCAGCAGTAAACAGGGGGCCACAGATACGCAGTATTTT.

The CDR3 region is CASRELGRETQYF. For the CDR3, the DNA is TGTGCCAGCAGAGAACTAGGGAGGGAGACCCAGTACTTC. The rearrangement uses TRBV12-3 or TRBV12-4 and TRBJ2-5; perhaps TRBD2 as D (6 bases). The CDR3 is made up of 13 amino acids. Trimming removed 6 bases at V and 5 bases at J, with 13 bases between.

V usage is TRBV29-1 and J usage is TRBJ1-2; D gene unclear. Germline V CDR1 and CDR2: SQVTM, ANQGSEA. The V end was cut by 3 bases, the J end by 8 bases, with 10 bases between. The CDR3 has 11 residues. CDR3 nucleotide sequence: TGCAGCGTTGAGACCCGGACCGGCTACACCTTC. Protein sequence: CSVETRTGYTF.

This clonotype was counted between two and nine times. This chain uses TRBV10-3 with TRBJ1-1; D ambiguous. Germline CDR1 and CDR2: ENHRY and SYGVKD. This CDR3 has 15 amino acids. Trimming stripped 4 bases from V and 0 bases from J, with 12 bases between. CDR3 nucleotides: TGTGCCATCAGTGTAGGGCAAGGGATGAACACTGAAGCTTTCTTT. As protein: CAISVGQGMNTEAFF.

This rearrangement joins TRBV20-1 to TRBJ2-1; D is unclear. The end of the DNA fits TRBJ2-7 better, so the J call may be wrong. This CDR3 region has 13 residues. The germline CDR1 and CDR2 sequences are DFQATT and SNEGSKA (reference sequence). CDR3 loop: CSARELGNYEQYF. The CDR3 DNA sequence: TGCAGTGCTAGGGAACTCGGAAACTACGAGCAGTACTTC.

The V and J genes are TRBV18 and TRBJ2-2; D ambiguous. V shed 0 bases and J shed 3 bases, with 8 bases lying between them. Per the germline V gene, CDR1 is KGHSH and CDR2 is LQKENI. The CDR3 totals 15 residues. DNA of the CDR3: TGTGCCAGCTCACCACCGCGGCTGGACACCGGGGAGCTGTTTTTT. It encodes CASSPPRLDTGELFF.

The rearrangement links TRBV12-3 or TRBV12-4 to TRBJ1-4; no clear D gene. This CDR3 is built from 14 residues. V dropped 7 bases and J dropped 7 bases, with 16 bases sitting between them. CDR3 bases: TGTGCCAGCACCCGTCTCCCGGGAGGTGAAAAACTGTTTTTT. Translating it yields CASTRLPGGEKLFF.

The rearrangement links TRBV11-3 to TRBJ2-4, with 7 nucleotides matching TRBD2. The J segment lost 4 bases and the V segment lost 0 bases, leaving 6 bases of the junction unmatched. The CDR3 covers 16 residues. The germline V gene encodes CDR1 SGHNT and CDR2 YENEEA. This CDR3 reads CASSLDWGGVKNIQYF. DNA of the CDR3: TGTGCCAGCAGCTTAGATTGGGGGGGGGTAAAAAACATTCAGTACTTC.

The chain recombines TRBV10-3 with TRBJ1-1; 9 bases match TRBD1. Germline loops: CDR1 ENHRY, CDR2 SYGVKD. V was pared by 6 bases and J by 1 base, with 3 bases of the junction left unmatched. This CDR3 contains 14 residues. In nucleotides, the CDR3 is TGTGCCATCAGCGAGGACAGGGGGAACACTGAAGCTTTCTTT. This encodes CAISEDRGNTEAFF.